This T cell receptor beta chain was captured by sequencing in a study of blood T cell repertoires in COVID-19. Assay: immunoSEQ multiplex PCR; the TCRdb copy retains only in-frame clones and omits some. The table shows 55,000 to 85,000 clones, with roughly 85% occurring only once. CDR1 is MDHEN, CDR2 SYDVKM, per germline. This CDR3 comprises 15 residues. Trimming cost V 6 bases and J 3 bases; bases outside gene matches: 6. The sample was peripheral blood. The chain employs TRBV28 and TRBJ1-4; 8 bases align to TRBD1. The receptor's source is a man aged 55 to 70 with active or convalescent COVID-19. CDR3 coding DNA: TGTGCCAGCAGCGCACCGGGACAGGCTAATGAAAAACTGTTTTTT. As protein: CASSAPGQANEKLFF.